This T cell receptor (beta chain) is drawn from a study of post-analysis software for immune sequencing data. Turning to this clonotype: Its antigen remains unknown.

Unique molecular identifiers were present in the TCR beta cDNA libraries. From the PCR reads, TCRdb called clonotypes with MiXCR, one entry per CDR3 protein. The table lists about 770,000 distinct CDR3 sequences, 46% of them singletons. Notes on the study in general: Relative to controls, patients had a handful of TRBV segments at higher frequency, with TRBV5-6, TRBV5-1 and TRBV20-1 among these.

The germline gives CDR1 MNHEY, CDR2 SVGAGI. Trimming at V came to 6 bases and at J to 3 bases, leaving 7 bases not matched to a gene. The CDR3 is made up of 15 amino acids. The chain couples TRBV6-5 to TRBJ2-3; 9 nucleotides line up with TRBD2. This clonotype was sampled from a girl between 10 and 17 years old with multiple sclerosis. The sequenced sample consisted of blood. CDR3 in amino acids: CASRMLAGRTDTQYF. CDR3 in DNA: TGTGCCAGCAGAATGCTAGCGGGAAGAACAGATACGCAGTATTTT.